One and the same sample provided the 24 T cell receptor beta chains below, sequenced in a study of blood T cells in healthy people across ages. The second PCR ran roughly 7 to 12 cycles with a sample-barcoded 5' primer and J-beta primers. TCRdb fed the 5' RACE reads into MiXCR, producing one record per CDR3 protein. The sample consists of hundreds of thousands of distinct CDR3 sequences, roughly 30% of them appearing once. Sample: blood. Source of these receptors: a woman over 75 in good health.

The chain combines TRBV14 with TRBJ2-2; D call uncertain. Trimming removed 0 bases from V and 5 bases from J, with 10 bases in between. The CDR3 runs 15 residues. Per the germline V gene, CDR1 is SGHDN and CDR2 is FVKESK. CDR3 in amino acids: CASSQENLRTGELFF. The CDR3 DNA reads as TGTGCCAGCAGCCAAGAAAACCTTAGAACCGGGGAGCTGTTTTTT. Looking up the rest from reference TRBV14 and TRBJ2-2 gives the full variable domain: EAGVTQFPSHSVIEKGQTVTLRCDPISGHDNLYWYRRVMGKEIKFLLHFVKESKQDESGMPNNRFLAERTGGTYSTLKVQPAELEDSGVYFCASSQENLRTGELFFGEGSRLTVL.

This clonotype was seen many times. The chain uses TRBV20-1 and TRBJ1-1; D uncertain. Germline assignment: CDR1 DFQATT and CDR2 SNEGSKA (reference sequence). The CDR3 is made up of 12 amino acids. The V gene lost 3 bases and the J gene lost 5 bases, with 10 bases spanning the gap. CDR3 sequence reads: CSASTRWTEAFF. The DNA for the CDR3 is TGCAGTGCTAGTACCCGGTGGACTGAAGCTTTCTTT.

This clonotype was detected a few times. Given a much more abundant clone one base away, this may be a read error. This sequence joins TRBV29-1 and TRBJ1-4; TRBD1 might be the D (5 bases). The CDR3 loop spans 13 amino acids. CDR1 and CDR2 (germline): SQVTM, ANQGSEA. CDR3 protein: CSVRGGTNEKPFF. DNA of the CDR3: TGCAGCGTTCGCGGGGGAACTAATGAAAAACCGTTTTTT.

Comment on this clonotype: A much larger clone sits a single nucleotide away, making a read error possible. The chain links TRBV20-1 to TRBJ1-1, with TRBD1 identical over 8 bases. J gave up 4 bases and V 6 bases, and 13 bases lay outside the gene matches. Germline V CDR1 and CDR2: DFQATT, SNEGSKA (reference sequence). This CDR3 region has 15 residues. The CDR3 DNA is TGCAGTGCCCGCCCCCCGGGGACAGGTTGCACTGAAGCTTTCTTT. It is translated as CSARPPGTGCTEAFF.

The chain couples TRBV29-1 to TRBJ2-1; either TRBD1 or TRBD2 may supply D (6 bases each). Trimming left V 7 bases short and J 10 bases short, with 26 bases between. This CDR3 is built from 15 residues. The germline V gene encodes CDR1 SQVTM and CDR2 ANQGSEA. The CDR3 region has the DNA TGCAGCGCCGTGAGGGGGGCGTCGTCCAACTACGAGCAGTTCTTC. It translates to CSAVRGASSNYEQFF.

As regards this clonotype: Sequence at one end of the junction differs from germline and may be a read error. The chain has TRBV7-9 and TRBJ1-6, with 9 bases matching TRBD1. This CDR3 is 15 amino acids long. From germline, CDR1 is SEHNR and CDR2 FQNEAQ (reference sequence). The chain's CDR3 is CASSSPGTGNSPPHF. The CDR3 nucleotides are TGTGCCAGCAGCTCCCCCGGGACAGGGAACTCACCCCCCCACTTT.

This rearrangement joins TRBV12-3 or TRBV12-4 to TRBJ1-2, with a tentative D call TRBD1 (6 bases). The V end lost 6 bases, the J end lost 4 bases, and 21 bases lay between the germline ends. The CDR3 is 16 residues long. The DNA for the CDR3 is TGTGCCAGCAGCCGGGACATGGGAGCGGAGCCCTATGGCTACACCTTC. Amino acid sequence: CASSRDMGAEPYGYTF.

The chain employs TRBV11-2 and TRBJ1-2; D perhaps matches TRBD1 (5 bases). Germline V lookup: CDR1 SGHAT, CDR2 FQNNGV. V was pared by 2 bases and J by 5 bases, with 15 bases between. The CDR3 sequence is 15 residues long. CDR3 coding DNA: TGTGCCAGCAGCTTAAGGGGTGGCAGATTATATGGCTACACCTTC. Residues: CASSLRGGRLYGYTF.

There are many counts of this clonotype. J is TRBJ1-2 and V is TRBV29-1; D unclear. CDR1 is SQVTM, CDR2 ANQGSEA, per germline. CDR3 size: 13 residues. V lost 0 bases and J 7 bases, leaving 12 bases between the germline ends. CDR3 region: CSVEEVQASGYTF. CDR3 nucleotides: TGCAGCGTTGAAGAGGTCCAGGCCTCTGGCTACACCTTC.

Points on this clonotype: This may be a read error: a much more frequent sequence differs by one nucleotide. The chain couples TRBV25-1 to TRBJ1-2; D is unclear. Trimming cost V 2 bases and J 0 bases, with 7 bases left between them. This CDR3 is 14 amino acids long. The V gene's germline CDR1 is MGHDK and CDR2 SYGVNS. Written as DNA, the CDR3 is TGTGCCAGCAGTGAAAGGAAACCTAACTATGGCTACACCTTC. It encodes CASSERKPNYGYTF.

In its sample, this clonotype was seen many times. The chain has TRBV20-1 and TRBJ1-2, with a possible D match to TRBD1 (6 bases). There are 15 residues in the CDR3. CDR1 and CDR2 (germline): DFQATT, SNEGSKA (reference sequence). V lost 6 bases, J lost 3 bases, and 20 bases lay in between. The CDR3 DNA follows: TGCAGTGCAGCGATACGGGACACCGGGGACTATGGCTACACCTTC. It codes for CSAAIRDTGDYGYTF.

The table lists this clonotype with a few counts. A read error is possible here, since a much larger clone lies one base away. The V gene is TRBV6-1, the J gene TRBJ2-5; D gene ambiguous. TRBJ2-7 explains the end of the DNA better; the J call may be wrong. The CDR3 totals 13 residues. Germline V gene lookup returns CDR1 MNHNS and CDR2 SASEGT. CDR3 DNA sequence: TGTGCCAGCAGTTTGCCGGGCGACTACGAGCAGTACTTC. It codes for CASSLPGDYEQYF.

This clonotype occurred once. Germline is not matched at one junction end, which may reflect a read error. The V gene is TRBV3-1, the J gene TRBJ1-3; tentatively, D is TRBD1 (5 bases). Germline V gene lookup returns CDR1 LGHDT and CDR2 YNNKEL (reference sequence). The CDR3 loop spans 16 amino acids. In DNA form, the CDR3 reads TGTACCAGCAGCCAAGGACATTTGAGCTCTGGAAACACCATATATTTT. It encodes CTSSQGHLSSGNTIYF.

Remarks on this clonotype: At one end, the junction sequence differs from germline, possibly due to a read error. The chain employs TRBV24-1 and TRBJ2-5, with a possible D match to TRBD1 (5 bases). This CDR3 is 15 amino acids long. Germline V gives CDR1 KGHDR, CDR2 SFDVKD. CDR3 bases: TGTGCCGCCAGTGACCCATCGACAGTCCAAGAGACCCAGTACTTC. Its protein product is CAASDPSTVQETQYF.

This clonotype was seen a handful of times. The V gene is TRBV3-1, the J gene TRBJ1-5, with a weak D call TRBD1 (6 bases). V was shortened by 1 base and J by 6 bases, with 13 bases between the two germline ends. Germline-derived CDR1 and CDR2 are LGHDT and YNNKEL (reference sequence). The CDR3 consists of 15 residues. CDR3 in DNA: TGTGCCAGCAGCCAAGGGGAGGGGGAAGGTCAGCCCCAGCATTTT. Encoded protein: CASSQGEGEGQPQHF. Complete variable domain (other parts from reference TRBV3-1 and TRBJ1-5): DTAVSQTPKYLVTQMGNDKSIKCEQNLGHDTMYWYKQDSKKFLKIMFSYNNKELIINETVPNRFSPKSPDKAHLNLHINSLELGDSAVYFCASSQGEGEGQPQHFGDGTRLSIL.

V usage is TRBV5-6 and J usage is TRBJ1-1; 10 bases are a match to TRBD1. V dropped 4 bases and J dropped 3; count of bases not matched to a gene: 15. The CDR3 length is 18 residues. Germline V gene data show CDR1 as SGHDT and CDR2 as YYEEEE. The CDR3 spells CASSPDSGQGFLDTEAFF. The CDR3 DNA reads as TGTGCCAGCAGCCCTGACTCGGGACAGGGGTTCTTAGACACTGAAGCTTTCTTT.

This clonotype has just one count. A read error is possible here, since a much larger clone lies one base away. V and J are TRBV13 and TRBJ1-4; 9 bases match TRBD1. This CDR3 region has 15 residues. Germline assignment: CDR1 PRHDT and CDR2 FYEKMQ (reference sequence). In DNA form, the CDR3 reads TGTGCCAGCAGCCTTCTGGGACAGGGTAATGAAAGACTGTTTTTT. This gives the protein CASSLLGQGNERLFF.

This clonotype was counted at least ten times. The CDR3: CASNTAGHRDTQYF. CDR3 DNA sequence: TGTGCCAGCAATACAGCGGGGCACCGCGATACGCAGTATTTT. V and J are TRBV6-1 and TRBJ2-3; TRBD2 matches 7 bases. The CDR3 has 14 amino acids. V shed 7 bases, J shed 6 bases, and the junction held 10 bases outside the gene matches. Germline CDR1 reads MNHNS; CDR2 reads SASEGT.

This clonotype was seen repeatedly, ten times or more. The genes are TRBV29-1 and TRBJ2-3; TRBD2 is a possible D gene (6 bases). The CDR3 runs to 13 residues. Germline CDR1 is SQVTM and CDR2 is ANQGSEA. V lost 6 bases to trimming and J lost 0 bases, with 10 bases between them. This chain's CDR3 is CSVRGTSTDTQYF. For the CDR3, the DNA is TGCAGCGTCCGAGGGACTAGCACAGATACGCAGTATTTT.

The chain links TRBV3-1 to TRBJ1-5; TRBD1 might be the D (6 bases). Germline V CDR1 and CDR2: LGHDT, YNNKEL (reference sequence). V lost 5 bases, J lost 5 bases, and 16 bases lay in between. The CDR3 extends over 15 amino acids. DNA for the CDR3: TGTGCCAGCAGCGGCAGGGGTGGAGGCTATCAGCCCCAGCATTTT. Its protein is CASSGRGGGYQPQHF. Full variable domain (missing parts from reference TRBV3-1 and TRBJ1-5): DTAVSQTPKYLVTQMGNDKSIKCEQNLGHDTMYWYKQDSKKFLKIMFSYNNKELIINETVPNRFSPKSPDKAHLNLHINSLELGDSAVYFCASSGRGGGYQPQHFGDGTRLSIL.

This clonotype came up many times. The chain links TRBV5-6 to TRBJ1-2, with TRBD1 identical over 9 bases. Per the germline V gene, CDR1 is SGHDT and CDR2 is YYEEEE. CDR3 length: 15 amino acids. Trimming removed 3 bases from V and 1 base from J; junction bases left unmatched: 4. CDR3 amino acids: CASSYPGQGNYGYTF. The CDR3 region has the DNA TGTGCCAGCAGCTATCCGGGACAGGGTAACTATGGCTACACCTTC.

This clonotype was picked up many times. The chain carries TRBV7-9 and TRBJ1-2; the D is unclear. The CDR3 length is 15 residues. CDR1 and CDR2 (germline): SEHNR, FQNEAQ (reference sequence). Trimming took off 5 bases at V and 5 bases at J, with 18 bases between the two ends. The CDR3 nucleotides read TGTGCCAGCAGCCCCATGCAGAGCTTGGTTTATGGCTACACCTTC. Its protein is CASSPMQSLVYGYTF.

This clonotype came up a few times. One junction end disagrees with the germline gene, perhaps due to a read error. The chain uses TRBV30 and TRBJ2-3; 12 bases fit TRBD2. Germline CDR1 and CDR2: GTSNPN and SVGIG (reference sequence). The CDR3 covers 14 residues. CDR3 in amino acids: CARRPLAGGNTQYF. The CDR3, as DNA: TGTGCCCGGAGGCCACTAGCGGGGGGCAATACGCAGTATTTT.

This clonotype appeared a few times. V is TRBV2 and J is TRBJ1-1; D not certain. V was pared by 6 bases and J by 1 base, with 9 bases between. CDR1 is SNHLY, CDR2 FYNNEI, per germline. The CDR3 is made up of 13 amino acids. As DNA, the CDR3 is TGTGCCAGCAGCTACAGAGCGAACACTGAAGCTTTCTTT. Amino acid sequence: CASSYRANTEAFF.